Only one count was recorded for the clone carrying this T cell receptor (beta chain). This sample is part of a study of T cell responses to AZD1222 COVID-19 vaccine. V shed 5 bases and J shed 2 bases, with 7 bases lying between them. Germline V lookup: CDR1 GTSNPN, CDR2 SVGIG (reference sequence). This CDR3 comprises 12 residues. The table came from immunoSEQ multiplex PCR; TCRdb's copy has only in-frame clones and leaves some out. The sample shows 70,000 or so clones, approximately 87% of them seen only once. This specimen consisted of peripheral blood, obtained 28 days after the second AZD1222 dose. The sequence came from an adult who received the AZD1222 COVID-19 vaccine. The J gene is TRBJ1-3, the V gene TRBV30, with a tentative D call TRBD1 (5 bases). The chain's CDR3 is CAWGGAGNTIYF. The CDR3, as DNA: TGTGCCTGGGGGGGGGCTGGAAACACCATATATTTT.